This T cell receptor (beta chain) was sequenced in a study of OX40 agonist ivuxolimab in advanced cancers. Repertoires were generated with immunoSEQ multiplex PCR, while TCRdb's copy carries only in-frame clones and drops some. The sample contains about 55,000 clones, approximately 81% of which appear only once. CDR1 MDHEN and CDR2 SYDVKM come from the germline V gene. The CDR3 runs 13 residues. Trimming took off 4 bases at V and 8 bases at J, with 12 bases between the two ends. The sample holds a few counts of this clone. The TCR was taken from an adult with an advanced solid tumor such as melanoma, head and neck, liver or kidney cancer. The chain carries TRBV28 and TRBJ2-1, with D unclear. The sample in question was CD4+ or CD8+ T cells sorted from blood, obtained in a trial of the OX40 agonist ivuxolimab. This chain's CDR3 is CASSSGSRDEQFF. CDR3 coding DNA: TGTGCCAGCAGTTCGGGTAGCAGAGATGAGCAGTTCTTC.